This TCR beta chain was identified during a study of T cells after yellow fever vaccination. This clonotype has at least ten counts. Per the germline V gene, CDR1 is SGHNT and CDR2 is YYREEE (reference sequence). There are 12 residues in the CDR3. V gave up 4 bases and J gave up 7 bases; unmatched junction bases: 3. Via MiXCR, TCRdb re-called the 5' RACE reads, giving one row per CDR3 protein. Of roughly 74,000 distinct CDR3 sequences detected, around 7% appear once; the ten largest clones hold about a third. The origin of this receptor is a man between 18 and 29 years old who received the YFV17D yellow fever vaccine. The chain couples TRBV5-4 to TRBJ2-7; 9 bases are shared with TRBD1. Sample: CD8+ T cells sorted from PBMCs, taken 5 to 6 days after the first yellow fever vaccination. In nucleotides, the CDR3 is TGTGCCAGCAGCCCCGGGACAGGGGAGCAGTACGTC. It codes for CASSPGTGEQYV.